This entry lists 24 T cell receptor beta chains sequenced from one sample in a study of T cells in tuberculosis (dated by TCRdb to the late 2010s). Receptors were amplified or captured by the immunoSEQ multiplex PCR assay. This is the immuneACCESS table as TCRdb keeps it, with only in-frame sequences that have V and J called. A part of the clones is gone; compared with another copy, unresolved V genes explain less than half, and the rest is unexplained. This sample gives about 43,000 clones in total; about 94% of them show up just once. The top ten clones comprise 1.5% to 2% of the sample. Sequences were obtained from PBMCs. The receptors derive from a donor between 10 and 35 years old with latent tuberculosis or without tuberculosis infection. Some clones in this sample may be carry-over from other donors' samples.

The gene calls are TRBV19 and TRBJ1-5; 7 positions agree with TRBD1. This CDR3 region has 14 residues. Germline V gene lookup returns CDR1 LNHDA and CDR2 SQIVND (reference sequence). Trimming took 5 bases from V and 3 from J; bases not matched to a gene: 4. The CDR3 is CASSLGTVNQPQHF. The DNA for the CDR3 is TGTGCCAGTAGTCTAGGGACAGTCAATCAGCCCCAGCATTTT.

The count of this clone is one. V and J are TRBV5-1 and TRBJ2-5; 9 bases agree with TRBD1. The CDR3 sequence is 17 residues long. Germline assignment: CDR1 SGHRS and CDR2 YFSETQ. J gave up 3 bases and V 4 bases, and 13 bases lay outside the gene matches. The CDR3, as DNA: TGCGCCAGCAGCCTATCAGCTGGACAGGGGCGCAAAGAGACCCAGTACTTC. This encodes CASSLSAGQGRKETQYF.

The chain has TRBV28 and TRBJ2-7, with TRBD2 matching 10 bases. The junction had 7 bases not matched to a gene; V was cut back by 5 bases and J by 3 bases. The CDR3 covers 15 residues. Germline loops: CDR1 MDHEN, CDR2 SYDVKM. As DNA, the CDR3 is TGTGCCAGCAGTCCCCGGGCTAGCGGGAGCTACGAGCAGTACTTC. Translating gives CASSPRASGSYEQYF.

This rearrangement joins TRBV2 to TRBJ2-3; D is uncertain. V was trimmed by 4 bases and J by 4 bases, leaving 9 bases between them. Germline CDR1 is SNHLY and CDR2 is FYNNEI. The CDR3 runs 13 residues. In nucleotides, the CDR3 is TGTGCCAGCAGTGCAACTATGGCAGATACGCAGTATTTT. It is translated as CASSATMADTQYF.

This chain joins TRBV27 and TRBJ2-1; maybe TRBD1 (6 bases). V dropped 4 bases and J dropped 10 bases, with 20 bases sitting between them. The CDR3 is 15 amino acids. CDR1 is MNHEY and CDR2 is SMNVEV in the germline V gene (reference sequence). Here the CDR3 DNA reads TGTGCCAGCAGTTACAGGGAAACTCCAATGAAAGAGCAGTTCTTC. It is translated as CASSYRETPMKEQFF.

V and J are TRBV4-3 and TRBJ2-1, with 10 bases aligning to TRBD2. J was trimmed by 5 bases and V by 4 bases; bases with no gene match: 14. The CDR3 is 18 amino acids. CDR1 is LGHNA, CDR2 YSLEER, per germline. As DNA, the CDR3 is TGCGCCAGCAGCCCCTATGGGTCTAGCGGGAGTATCCACAATGAGCAGTTCTTC. Translating gives CASSPYGSSGSIHNEQFF.

The V gene is TRBV15, the J gene TRBJ2-1, with 13 positions matching TRBD2. The trim removed 8 bases at V and 8 bases at J, leaving 9 bases unmatched. There are 15 residues in the CDR3. Germline V gene data show CDR1 as LNHNV and CDR2 as YYDKDF (reference sequence). CDR3: CATATSGRFRDEQFF. The CDR3 bases are TGTGCCACCGCGACTAGCGGGAGGTTTAGAGATGAGCAGTTCTTC.

The gene calls are TRBV20-1 and TRBJ2-7, with a possible D match to TRBD2 (5 bases). This CDR3 has 11 residues. V gave up 3 bases and J gave up 3 bases, with 6 bases separating them. Per germline, CDR1 DFQATT and CDR2 SNEGSKA (reference sequence). The CDR3 sequence is CSASEGYEQYF. The CDR3 DNA reads as TGCAGTGCTAGTGAGGGCTACGAGCAGTACTTC.

J is TRBJ2-7 and V is TRBV5-1, with 8 bases lining up with TRBD1. CDR1 and CDR2 (germline): SGHRS, YFSETQ. The CDR3 is made up of 17 amino acids. J was trimmed by 2 bases and V by 0 bases; bases with no gene match: 10. CDR3 bases: TGCGCCAGCAGCTTGGCTATGGGACAGGCGATCCCCTACGAGCAGTACTTC. It encodes CASSLAMGQAIPYEQYF.

The V and J genes are TRBV29-1 and TRBJ2-3, with 11 nucleotides matching TRBD1. The germline V gene encodes CDR1 SQVTM and CDR2 ANQGSEA. With V trimmed by 5 bases and J by 1 base, 8 bases remained unmatched. The CDR3 is 16 residues long. The CDR3 is CSVYPGQGAGTDTQYF. The CDR3 coding sequence is TGCAGCGTTTACCCCGGACAGGGGGCTGGCACAGATACGCAGTATTTT.

This clone was recorded only once. The chain couples TRBV9 to TRBJ2-7; 11 bases are a match to TRBD2. The CDR3 runs 14 residues. With V trimmed by 4 bases and J by 3 bases, 3 bases remained unmatched. Germline values: CDR1 SGDLS, CDR2 YYNGEE. For the CDR3, the DNA is TGTGCCAGCAGCCCTGGACTAGCGGGCTACGAGCAGTACTTC. Protein product: CASSPGLAGYEQYF.

This sequence joins TRBV6-5 and TRBJ2-1; 8 nucleotides agree with TRBD2. The germline gives CDR1 MNHEY, CDR2 SVGAGI. The CDR3 totals 14 residues. The trim removed 8 bases at V and 4 bases at J, leaving 7 bases unmatched. The CDR3 sequence: CASALRLAYNEQFF. CDR3 coding DNA: TGTGCCAGCGCCCTAAGACTAGCGTACAATGAGCAGTTCTTC.

The genes are TRBV7-3 and TRBJ2-2; D unresolved. The CDR3 extends over 13 amino acids. Trimming took off 4 bases at V and 5 bases at J, with 8 bases between the two ends. From germline, CDR1 is SGHTA and CDR2 FQGTGA. The CDR3 spells CASSSGSTGELFF. CDR3 DNA: TGTGCCAGCAGCTCCGGGTCAACCGGGGAGCTGTTTTTT.

The gene calls are TRBV14 and TRBJ2-3, with D perhaps TRBD2 (5 bases). This CDR3 has 19 amino acids. Germline CDR1 and CDR2: SGHDN and FVKESK. V shed 0 bases and J shed 1 base, with 20 bases lying between them. Here the CDR3 reads CASSQETSWEPAGTDTQYF. CDR3 DNA: TGTGCCAGCAGCCAAGAAACCTCTTGGGAGCCGGCGGGCACAGATACGCAGTATTTT.

This clone was observed a single time. The rearrangement joins TRBV5-6 to TRBJ1-2; unclear D gene. CDR3 length equals 13 residues. Trimming took off 4 bases at V and 9 bases at J, with 16 bases between the two ends. Per germline, CDR1 SGHDT and CDR2 YYEEEE. For the CDR3, the DNA is TGTGCCAGCAGCCCCTGGCAGGCCTTGCGCTACACCTTC. Translation gives CASSPWQALRYTF.

This rearrangement joins TRBV29-1 to TRBJ1-1; 9 nucleotides match TRBD1. Germline CDR1 is SQVTM and CDR2 is ANQGSEA. This CDR3 has 15 amino acids. After removal of 7 bases from V and 0 bases from J, the junction contained 9 bases not matched to a gene. The CDR3 DNA reads as TGCAGCGCCATTTTTCGGACAGGGGTGAACACTGAAGCTTTCTTT. Residues: CSAIFRTGVNTEAFF.

This chain links TRBV28 with TRBJ2-7; 11 bases match TRBD1. This CDR3 spans 16 amino acids. Germline values: CDR1 MDHEN, CDR2 SYDVKM. J lost 9 bases, V lost 4 bases, and 14 bases had no gene match. For the CDR3, the DNA is TGTGCCAGCAGTTCCTTTCTCCGGGACAGGGGGGACCGGCAGTACTTC. Protein product: CASSSFLRDRGDRQYF.

The chain carries TRBV6-5 and TRBJ2-2; D might be TRBD2 (7 bases). The CDR3 covers 15 residues. Between the trimmed V and J ends, which lost 2 bases and 4 bases, there was a span of 11 bases. Germline CDR1 and CDR2: MNHEY and SVGAGI. The CDR3 DNA follows: TGTGCCAGCAGTTACGGCGGGGGCGTCACCGGGGAGCTGTTTTTT. This encodes CASSYGGGVTGELFF.

The chain recombines TRBV4-2 with TRBJ2-6, with D possibly TRBD1 on 5 matching bases. Trimming shortened V by 1 base and J by 4 bases, and 11 bases separated the two germline ends. Germline V CDR1 and CDR2: LGHNA, YNFKEQ. The length of the CDR3 is 16 residues. The CDR3 spells CASSQVGVEGANVLTF. The CDR3 DNA is TGTGCCAGCAGCCAAGTAGGGGTGGAAGGGGCCAACGTCCTGACTTTC.

CDR3 DNA: TGTGCCATCAAGCCGGGACAGCCGAACACTGAAGCTTTCTTT. Residues: CAIKPGQPNTEAFF. The chain combines TRBV10-3 with TRBJ1-1, with TRBD1 identical over 7 bases. CDR1 is ENHRY, CDR2 SYGVKD, per germline. Germline trimming cut 7 bases from V and 1 base from J; bases unmatched to any gene: 6. The CDR3 runs 14 residues.

The chain has TRBV6-5 and TRBJ1-2; D remains unclear. With 5 bases removed from V and 5 bases from J, the gap between germline ends came to 12 bases. CDR1 and CDR2 from the germline V gene are MNHEY and SVGAGI. There are 13 residues in the CDR3. DNA of the CDR3: TGTGCCAGCAGTCCTCGGGATTTATATGGCTACACCTTC. It encodes CASSPRDLYGYTF.

In this sample, this clone turned up once. The J gene is TRBJ1-2, the V gene TRBV5-1; 7 positions match TRBD1. Germline trimming cut 0 bases from V and 3 bases from J; bases unmatched to any gene: 5. CDR3 size: 15 residues. From germline, CDR1 is SGHRS and CDR2 YFSETQ. The CDR3 DNA sequence: TGCGCCAGCAGCTTGGGACCCGGGACAGACTATGGCTACACCTTC. Translating gives CASSLGPGTDYGYTF.

The chain joins TRBV28 to TRBJ1-5; 9 nucleotides match TRBD1. V was clipped by 4 bases and J by 7 bases; unmatched bases: 8. The CDR3 totals 15 residues. The germline gives CDR1 MDHEN, CDR2 SYDVKM. The CDR3 is CASSSRDRVRQPQHF. The CDR3 DNA reads TGTGCCAGCAGTTCCCGGGACAGGGTCCGGCAGCCCCAGCATTTT.

The chain is built from TRBV18 and TRBJ2-7, with TRBD1 matching 7 bases. CDR1 is KGHSH and CDR2 is LQKENI in the germline V gene. This CDR3 has 13 residues. The J segment lost 6 bases and the V segment lost 3 bases, leaving 5 bases of the junction unmatched. In DNA, the CDR3 is TGTGCCAGCTCACCTCCCCAGGGGGTCGAGCAGTACTTC. Amino acids: CASSPPQGVEQYF.